This TCR beta chain was found in a study of T cells in Graves' hyperthyroidism and ophthalmopathy (dated 2019 in TCRdb). Regarding the research as a whole: Peripheral blood was sampled at the time of initial diagnosis, prior to any treatment. A discovery cohort of about a hundred patients, roughly 43 with Graves' ophthalmopathy and about 58 with stable Graves' hyperthyroidism, was used to find distinguishing TCR V-J signatures. Whether ophthalmopathy could be predicted prospectively was tested in an independent validation cohort made up of roughly 20 hyperthyroidism patients plus 17 patients who later progressed to ophthalmopathy. For training and testing, the 100 patients in the discovery cohort were randomly divided in a 7:3 ratio. In addition, the study compared T-cell repertoires in thyroid tissue and in blood from five to seven Graves' hyperthyroidism patients. After sampling, hyperthyroidism patients received methimazole starting at 30 mg daily, and ophthalmopathy patients received high-dose intravenous methylprednisolone. The paper reports TCR Vbeta CDR3 sequencing of approximately 130 peripheral blood samples: around 41 ophthalmopathy, over 70 hyperthyroidism and approximately 17 progressor patients.

The TCR beta CDR3 regions were amplified from RNA transcripts. For the first round of RT-PCR on the TCR CDR3, the HTBI primer set was used together with the Qiagen OneStep RT-PCR kit. The libraries were constructed in a second round of multiplex PCR and then size-selected and purified. Sequencing of the libraries was done on an Illumina HiSeq2000 using paired-end 100 bp reads. In the paper's pipeline: SOAPnuke was used to process the raw data, removing reads that contained adapters or uncalled bases, had a mean Phred below 15, or lacked an exact match to the constant primer or identifier. High-quality paired reads were merged using COPE v1.2.5, and each unique nucleotide sequence was defined as a clonotype. Clonotypes were aligned to IMGT TRBV, TRBD and TRBJ reference segments using MiTCR v1.1. Only V-J combinations with frequency above 0.0001, covering about 99% of repertoires, were analysed. The TCS score was defined as the ratio of F50 (clonal expansion) to E x V (chaos), calculated using BLOSUM62-based TCRdist between CDR3 peptides within each V-J. Welch's t-statistics and random forest reduced 450 to 600 V-J features to fewer than 15, which were used in a naive Bayes classifier (R e1071). The public sequencing data were trimmed at Q25 with fastp and processed into clonotypes with MiXCR by TCRdb, which kept only in-frame beta chains. Duplicate CDR3 protein sequences are folded into a single record with the most common DNA and genes. In this record, the V and J calls reflect TCRdb's handling and not the investigators' own analysis. The sample has 350,000 or so distinct CDR3 sequences on record, roughly a sixth of them singletons. The ten largest clones represent approximately 30% of the sample.

V has 5 bases trimmed and J has 2 bases trimmed; junction bases matching no gene number 15. The germline V gene specifies MNHNS as CDR1 and SASEGT as CDR2. The cysteine opens and the phenylalanine closes a CDR3 of 18 amino acids. Just the 54-base CDR3 DNA is kept, in frame starting at base 1. Hyperthyroidism patients were newly diagnosed, had a disease duration of under 2 months, and were aged 18 to 65 years. The study excluded patients with uncontrolled infections, other autoimmune diseases, pregnancy or lactation. Clinical symptoms, serum thyroxine and TRAb, thyroid ultrasound, and orbital computed tomography formed the basis for the diagnoses. Blood from progressor patients was drawn when they were first diagnosed with hyperthyroidism, before any ophthalmopathy symptoms appeared. PBMCs were separated from approximately 9.9 ml of fresh peripheral blood using Ficoll-Paque density gradient centrifugation. Progressor patients were initially diagnosed with Graves' hyperthyroidism and developed ophthalmopathy during follow-up. Total RNA was extracted using Trizol reagent, and RNA quality was assessed on an Agilent 2100 Bioanalyzer.

Of note for this clonotype: The antigen it binds to is not known. Base qualities are not at hand, and no much larger clone is one base apart.

The full study reports these points: In cross-validation, a model built on a 13 V-J signature told ophthalmopathy apart from stable hyperthyroidism with roughly 87% sensitivity and around 84% specificity, and in testing the same model reached 80%/75%. Sample size was not statistically predetermined, and investigators were not blinded to group allocation. Most expanded thyroid clonotypes (frequency above 0.001) were also detected in blood, suggesting blood repertoires may reflect thyroid immune responses. In validation, the model predicted progression to ophthalmopathy with approximately 69% sensitivity and 72% to 85% specificity, a median of roughly seven months before onset.

Recombination joined TRBV6-1 with TRBJ2-3; 8 bases in the junction line up with TRBD2. The sample was blood. This TCR was sampled from a woman under 40 with Graves' hyperthyroidism that later progressed to Graves' ophthalmopathy. The CDR3 is CASSPRVGGAWVTDTQYF. The sequenced DNA is TGTGCCAGCAGTCCCCGGGTCGGGGGGGCCTGGGTCACAGATACGCAGTATTTT.